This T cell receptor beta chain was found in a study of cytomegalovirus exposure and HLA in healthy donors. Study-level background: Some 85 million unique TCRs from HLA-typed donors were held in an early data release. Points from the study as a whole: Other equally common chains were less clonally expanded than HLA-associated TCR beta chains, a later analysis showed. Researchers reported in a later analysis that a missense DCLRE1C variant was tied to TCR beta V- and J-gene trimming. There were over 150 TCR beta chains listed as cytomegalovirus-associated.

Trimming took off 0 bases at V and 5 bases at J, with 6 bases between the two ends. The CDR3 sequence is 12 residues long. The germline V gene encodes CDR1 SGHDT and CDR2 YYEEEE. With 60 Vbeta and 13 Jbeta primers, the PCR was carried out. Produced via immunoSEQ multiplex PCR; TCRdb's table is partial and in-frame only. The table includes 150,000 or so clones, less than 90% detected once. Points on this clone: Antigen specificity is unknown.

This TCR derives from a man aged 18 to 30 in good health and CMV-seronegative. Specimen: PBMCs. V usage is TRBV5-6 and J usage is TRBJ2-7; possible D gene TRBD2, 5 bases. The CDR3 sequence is CASSLAGNEQYF. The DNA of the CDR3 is TGTGCCAGCAGCTTGGCCGGGAACGAGCAGTACTTC.